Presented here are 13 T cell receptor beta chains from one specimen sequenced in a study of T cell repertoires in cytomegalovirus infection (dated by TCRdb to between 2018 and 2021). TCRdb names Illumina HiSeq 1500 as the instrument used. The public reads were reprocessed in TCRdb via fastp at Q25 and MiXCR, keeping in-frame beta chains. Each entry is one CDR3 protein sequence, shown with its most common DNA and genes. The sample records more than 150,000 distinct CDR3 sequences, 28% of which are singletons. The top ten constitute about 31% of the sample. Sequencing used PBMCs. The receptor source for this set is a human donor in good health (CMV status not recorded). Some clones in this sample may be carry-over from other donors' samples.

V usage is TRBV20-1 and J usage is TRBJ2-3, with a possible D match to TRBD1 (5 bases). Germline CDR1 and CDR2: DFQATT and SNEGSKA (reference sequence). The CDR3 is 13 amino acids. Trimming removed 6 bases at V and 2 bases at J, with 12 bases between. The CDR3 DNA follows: TGCAGTGCCCCTTCGACAGACACAGATACGCAGTATTTT. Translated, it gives CSAPSTDTDTQYF.

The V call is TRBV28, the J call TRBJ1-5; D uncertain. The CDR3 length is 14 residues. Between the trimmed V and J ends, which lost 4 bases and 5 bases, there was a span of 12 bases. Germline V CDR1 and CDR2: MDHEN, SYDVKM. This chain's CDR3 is CASSYGSKDQPQHF. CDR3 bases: TGTGCCAGCAGTTATGGGTCTAAGGATCAGCCCCAGCATTTT.

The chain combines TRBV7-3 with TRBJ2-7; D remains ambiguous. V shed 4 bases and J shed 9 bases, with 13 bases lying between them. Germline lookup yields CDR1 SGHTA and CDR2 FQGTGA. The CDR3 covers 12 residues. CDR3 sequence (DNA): TGTGCCAGCAGCTCCTTTCAAGGACGGCAGTACTTC. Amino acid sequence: CASSSFQGRQYF.

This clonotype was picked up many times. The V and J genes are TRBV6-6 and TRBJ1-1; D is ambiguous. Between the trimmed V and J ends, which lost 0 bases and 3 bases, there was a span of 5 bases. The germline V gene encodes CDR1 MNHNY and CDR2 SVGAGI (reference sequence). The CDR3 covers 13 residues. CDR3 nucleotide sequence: TGTGCCAGCAGTTACTCGTGGGACACTGAAGCTTTCTTT. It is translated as CASSYSWDTEAFF.

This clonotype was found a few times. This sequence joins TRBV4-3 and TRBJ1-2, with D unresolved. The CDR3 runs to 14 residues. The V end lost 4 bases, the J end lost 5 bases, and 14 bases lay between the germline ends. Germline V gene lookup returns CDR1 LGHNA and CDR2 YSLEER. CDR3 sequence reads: CASSPGRGGYGYTF. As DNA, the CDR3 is TGCGCCAGCAGCCCCGGACGAGGCGGTTATGGCTACACCTTC.

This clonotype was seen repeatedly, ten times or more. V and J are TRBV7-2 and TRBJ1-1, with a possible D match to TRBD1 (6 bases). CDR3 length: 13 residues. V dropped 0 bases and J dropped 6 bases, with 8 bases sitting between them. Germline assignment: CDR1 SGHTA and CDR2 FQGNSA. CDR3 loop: CASSLATGAEAFF. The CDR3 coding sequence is TGTGCCAGCAGCTTAGCGACAGGCGCTGAAGCTTTCTTT.

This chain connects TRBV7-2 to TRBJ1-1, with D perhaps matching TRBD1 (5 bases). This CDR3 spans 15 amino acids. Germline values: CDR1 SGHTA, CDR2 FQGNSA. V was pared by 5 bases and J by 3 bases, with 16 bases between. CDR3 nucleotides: TGTGCCAGCAGCCCGGGACCCAATTGGGACACTGAAGCTTTCTTT. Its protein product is CASSPGPNWDTEAFF.

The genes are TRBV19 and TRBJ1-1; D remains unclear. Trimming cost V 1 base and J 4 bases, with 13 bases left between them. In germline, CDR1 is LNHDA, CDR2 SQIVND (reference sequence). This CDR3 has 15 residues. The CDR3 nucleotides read TGTGCCAGTAGTATAGGGAAGGGAATGGGCACTGAAGCTTTCTTT. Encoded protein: CASSIGKGMGTEAFF.

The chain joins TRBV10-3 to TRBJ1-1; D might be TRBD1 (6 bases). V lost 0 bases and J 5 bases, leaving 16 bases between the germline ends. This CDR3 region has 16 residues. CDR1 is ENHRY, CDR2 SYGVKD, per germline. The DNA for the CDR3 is TGTGCCATCAGTGAGTCGTCGAGGGGGGAGAGAACTGAAGCTTTCTTT. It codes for CAISESSRGERTEAFF.

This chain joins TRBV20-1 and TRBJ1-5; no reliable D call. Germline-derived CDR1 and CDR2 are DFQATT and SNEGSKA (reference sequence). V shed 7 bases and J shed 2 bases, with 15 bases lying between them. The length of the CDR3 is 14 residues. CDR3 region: CSVTPGRGNQPQHF. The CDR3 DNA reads TGCAGTGTTACACCGGGGAGGGGCAATCAGCCCCAGCATTTT.

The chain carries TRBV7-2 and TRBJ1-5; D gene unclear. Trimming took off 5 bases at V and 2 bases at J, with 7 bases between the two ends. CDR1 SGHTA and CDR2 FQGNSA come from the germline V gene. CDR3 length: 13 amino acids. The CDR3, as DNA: TGTGCCAGCAGCGTATCAGGCAATCAGCCCCAGCATTTT. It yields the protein CASSVSGNQPQHF.

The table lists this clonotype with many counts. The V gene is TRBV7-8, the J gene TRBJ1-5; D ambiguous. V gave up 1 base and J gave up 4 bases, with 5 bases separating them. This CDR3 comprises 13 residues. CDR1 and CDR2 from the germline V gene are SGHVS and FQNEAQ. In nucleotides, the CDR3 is TGTGCCAGCAGCTTAGACCTAAATCAGCCCCAGCATTTT. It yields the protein CASSLDLNQPQHF. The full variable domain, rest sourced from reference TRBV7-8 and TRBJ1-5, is GAGVSQSPRYKVAKRGQDVALRCDPISGHVSLFWYQQALGQGPEFLTYFQNEAQLDKSGLPSDRFFAERPEGSVSTLKIQRTQQEDSAVYLCASSLDLNQPQHFGDGTRLSIL.

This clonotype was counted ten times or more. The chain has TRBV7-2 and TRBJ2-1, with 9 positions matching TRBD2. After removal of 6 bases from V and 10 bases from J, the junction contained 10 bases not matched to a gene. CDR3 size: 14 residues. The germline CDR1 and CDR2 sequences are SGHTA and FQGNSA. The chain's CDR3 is CASSSPGLAAEQFF. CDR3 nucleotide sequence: TGTGCCAGCAGTTCTCCGGGACTAGCAGCGGAGCAGTTCTTC.